These T cell receptor beta chains were read from a single sample in a study of blood T cell repertoires in COVID-19. Generated by immunoSEQ multiplex PCR, the TCRdb table keeps only in-frame clones and is missing some. Of 200,000 to 250,000 clones listed, around 89% are singletons. The sample was PBMCs or T cells enriched from blood (not recorded which). All receptors derive from a young woman who had recovered from COVID-19. CDR3s include the opening cysteine and the closing phenylalanine or tryptophan. A D gene is named only where the DNA matches it firmly. Size tells how often a clone was seen (once, few, many) or the class of an expanded clone, and some rows leave it out.

NA	NA	TRBV7-2	TRBJ1-5	14	TGTGCCAGCAGCTTAGCAGAGAGAGATCAGCCCCAGCATTTT	CASSLAERDQPQHF
NA	TRBD2	TRBV19	TRBJ2-3	18	TGTGCCAGTAGTATTACTAGCGGGGGGGATTCCCACACAGATACGCAGTATTTT	CASSITSGGDSHTDTQYF
NA	NA	TRBV7-2	TRBJ2-7	13	TGTGCCAGCAGCTTAATCGGGTACTACGAGCAGTACTTC	CASSLIGYYEQYF
many	NA	TRBV25-1	TRBJ1-2	13	TGTGCCAGCAGTGGAACAGGGTTTAGCGGCTACACCTTC	CASSGTGFSGYTF
NA	NA	TRBV29-1	TRBJ2-5	12	TGCAGCGTGCCCTCCGGCCAAGAGACCCAGTACTTC	CSVPSGQETQYF
once	TRBD1	TRBV11-1	TRBJ2-1	15	TGTGCCAGCAGCTTACCGGGACAGGGGGGCTATGAGCAGTTCTTC	CASSLPGQGGYEQFF
once	TRBD1	TRBV3-1/TRBV3-2	TRBJ1-2	14	TGTGCCAGCAGCCACCCGGACAGGACGAATGGCTACACCTTC	CASSHPDRTNGYTF
NA	NA	TRBV4-3	TRBJ1-1	14	TGCGCCAGCAGCCAAATCAGGGGTGTCACTGAAGCTTTCTTT	CASSQIRGVTEAFF
NA	TRBD1	TRBV5-1	TRBJ1-4	15	TGCGCCAGCAGCGGGGACAGGGGGACTAATGAAAAACTGTTTTTT	CASSGDRGTNEKLFF
NA	NA	TRBV3-1/TRBV3-2	TRBJ2-6	18	TGTGCCAGCAGCCAAGTTGGGCAGTCAATAACTGGGGCCAACGTCCTGACTTTC	CASSQVGQSITGANVLTF
few	TRBD1	TRBV19	TRBJ1-1	15	TGTGCCAGTGGACAGGGGGCAACCCAATCATCTGAAGCTTTCTTT	CASGQGATQSSEAFF
NA	TRBD2	TRBV11-2	TRBJ2-2	15	TGTGCCAGCAGCTTAGTGGGGGGGAGAACCGGGGAGCTGTTTTTT	CASSLVGGRTGELFF
NA	NA	TRBV5-8	TRBJ2-1	17	TGTGCCAGCAGCTTGGTGGTGACCAGCGCCTCCTACAATGAGCAGTTCTTC	CASSLVVTSASYNEQFF
NA	NA	TRBV12-3/TRBV12-4	TRBJ1-2	13	TGTGCCAGCAGTTGGGGGGGGACGGATGGCTACACCTTC	CASSWGGTDGYTF
NA	TRBD2	TRBV14	TRBJ2-3	15	TGTGCCAGCAGTCGCATAGCGGGGAGCACAGATACGCAGTATTTT	CASSRIAGSTDTQYF
NA	NA	TRBV3-1/TRBV3-2	TRBJ1-4	16	TGTGCCAGCAGCCAAGGATACGGTGCAACTAATGAAAAACTGTTTTTT	CASSQGYGATNEKLFF